One sample yielded the 9 T cell receptor beta chains listed below, sequenced in a study of PD-1 blockade in mismatch repair-deficient tumors. Measured with immunoSEQ multiplex PCR; TCRdb has only the in-frame clones, and not every one. The sample holds 90,000 to 130,000 clones, 60% to 85% seen once. This specimen was peripheral blood, taken about 13 months after starting pembrolizumab. All receptors derive from an adult with mismatch repair-deficient cancer.

This clone was seen more than once but under ten times. The rearrangement links TRBV6-4 to TRBJ1-1, with a tentative D call TRBD1 (6 bases). The V gene's germline CDR1 is MRHNA and CDR2 SNTAGT. The CDR3 has 13 amino acids. Trimming took 3 bases from V and 1 from J, leaving 6 bases between them. CDR3 bases: TGTGCCAGCAGTGAGGGGGCGAACACTGAAGCTTTCTTT. Encoded protein: CASSEGANTEAFF.

V usage is TRBV7-9 and J usage is TRBJ2-7; tentatively, D is TRBD1 (6 bases). Trimming took off 4 bases at V and 6 bases at J, with 16 bases between the two ends. There are 14 residues in the CDR3. Germline assignment: CDR1 SEHNR and CDR2 FQNEAQ (reference sequence). DNA of the CDR3: TGTGCCAGCAGCTCCGCGTCACAGGGTGGCGAGCAGTACTTC. It encodes CASSSASQGGEQYF.

The gene calls are TRBV6-1 and TRBJ2-1; TRBD1 agrees at 12 bases. Germline assignment: CDR1 MNHNS and CDR2 SASEGT. V dropped 6 bases and J dropped 12; count of bases not matched to a gene: 9. There are 14 residues in the CDR3. The CDR3 nucleotides are TGTGCCAGCAGCGGGGGACAGGGGGCGCTTCGGCAGTTCTTC. Amino acid sequence: CASSGGQGALRQFF.

The rearrangement uses TRBV14 and TRBJ2-7, with 7 bases that match TRBD2. Germline CDR1 reads SGHDN; CDR2 reads FVKESK. The ends lost 7 bases at V and 0 bases at J; junction bases unmatched: 3. This CDR3 contains 13 residues. In DNA, the CDR3 is TGTGCCAGCAACCGGGGGGACTCCTACGAGCAGTACTTC. It is translated as CASNRGDSYEQYF.

CDR3 DNA: TGTGCCAGCAGCTTGGACGACAGAAGGAATACTGAAGCTTTCTTT. It translates to CASSLDDRRNTEAFF. The V gene is TRBV5-4, the J gene TRBJ1-1, with a possible D match to TRBD1 (5 bases). Germline V gene data show CDR1 as SGHNT and CDR2 as YYREEE (reference sequence). V was trimmed by 0 bases and J by 5 bases, leaving 14 bases between them. CDR3 length equals 15 residues.

This clone appeared once. The CDR3 nucleotides are TGTGCCAGCAGCCAGGAACAGGGGTGGGGGGGCGCGAGCAATCAGCCCCAGCATTTT. Translation gives CASSQEQGWGGASNQPQHF. The gene calls are TRBV4-2 and TRBJ1-5; TRBD1 matches 7 bases. The germline V gene has CDR1 LGHNA and CDR2 YNFKEQ. V lost 3 bases, J lost 1 base, and 15 bases stayed unmatched. The CDR3 extends over 19 amino acids.

V usage is TRBV19 and J usage is TRBJ2-5, with a tentative D call TRBD1 (6 bases). The CDR3 covers 15 residues. Germline V gives CDR1 LNHDA, CDR2 SQIVND (reference sequence). Deletions cut 0 bases from V and 4 bases from J, with 12 bases between. DNA for the CDR3: TGTGCCAGTAGTATAGATGGGACAAGGGGAGAGACCCAGTACTTC. Residues: CASSIDGTRGETQYF.

V and J are TRBV6-6 and TRBJ2-5, with a possible D match to TRBD1 (5 bases). V was clipped by 2 bases and J by 2 bases, with 9 bases between them. Germline V gene sequence: CDR1 MNHNY, CDR2 SVGAGI (reference sequence). The length of the CDR3 is 14 residues. The CDR3 is CASSYQRQQETQYF. The CDR3 region has the DNA TGTGCCAGCAGTTACCAGAGACAGCAAGAGACCCAGTACTTC.

The genes are TRBV2 and TRBJ2-7, with unresolved D. Trimming took 4 bases from V and 4 from J, leaving 8 bases between them. The CDR3 runs 12 residues. The V gene's germline CDR1 is SNHLY and CDR2 FYNNEI. The CDR3 protein is CASSGNRYEQYF. Written as DNA, the CDR3 is TGTGCCAGCAGTGGGAACAGATACGAGCAGTACTTC. The whole variable domain, remainder taken from reference TRBV2 and TRBJ2-7, is EPEVTQTPSHQVTQMGQEVILRCVPISNHLYFYWYRQILGQKVEFLVSFYNNEISEKSEIFDDQFSVERPDGSNFTLKIRSTKLEDSAMYFCASSGNRYEQYFGPGTRLTVT.